The next 22 T cell receptor beta chains were all read from a single sample in a study of blood T cell repertoires in COVID-19. TCRdb's table, derived via immunoSEQ multiplex PCR, lists solely in-frame clones and lacks some. The data contain roughly 160,000 clones, almost 85% of them singletons. Sequencing was carried out using PBMCs or T cells enriched from blood (not recorded which). Every receptor here comes from a man aged 45-65 years who had recovered from COVID-19.

The table lists this clone with a few counts. J is TRBJ2-1 and V is TRBV6-5; 8 nucleotides line up with TRBD2. Germline V gene data show CDR1 as MNHEY and CDR2 as SVGAGI. After removal of 7 bases from V and 3 bases from J, the junction contained 8 bases not matched to a gene. The CDR3 consists of 15 residues. CDR3 DNA: TGTGCCAGCAATCGAGGGACTAGTGGCTACAATGAGCAGTTCTTC. Protein product: CASNRGTSGYNEQFF.

The chain has TRBV28 and TRBJ2-1; 7 bases agree with TRBD2. The CDR3 extends over 17 amino acids. V lost 4 bases and J lost 0; bases outside the gene matches: 9. Germline-derived CDR1 and CDR2 are MDHEN and SYDVKM. The CDR3 reads CASSSPPRGSSYNEQFF. The CDR3 DNA reads TGTGCCAGCAGTTCCCCTCCGCGGGGGAGCTCCTACAATGAGCAGTTCTTC.

A few counts support this clone. The CDR3 coding sequence is TGTGCCAGCAGTGCTCCAGGGGGTAACGACGAGCAGTACTTC. Encoded protein: CASSAPGGNDEQYF. V and J are TRBV2 and TRBJ2-7, with 7 bases lining up with TRBD1. The CDR3 totals 14 residues. The J segment lost 5 bases and the V segment lost 4 bases, leaving 8 bases of the junction unmatched. Germline V CDR1 and CDR2: SNHLY, FYNNEI.

J is TRBJ1-5 and V is TRBV27; D is possibly TRBD1 (6 bases). With 6 bases removed from V and 2 bases from J, the gap between germline ends came to 11 bases. Germline CDR1 and CDR2: MNHEY and SMNVEV (reference sequence). This CDR3 is 14 amino acids long. The DNA of the CDR3 is TGTGCCAGCAGACACAGGGCTGGCAATCAGCCCCAGCATTTT. It is translated as CASRHRAGNQPQHF.

This clone was counted between two and nine times. V usage is TRBV9 and J usage is TRBJ2-5; D is possibly TRBD1 (6 bases). The CDR3 sequence is 12 residues long. Trimming cost V 7 bases and J 7 bases, with 14 bases left between them. CDR1 is SGDLS, CDR2 YYNGEE, per germline. DNA of the CDR3: TGTGCCAGCGAGGGGGTCGGTGGGACCCAGTACTTC. It translates to CASEGVGGTQYF.

This rearrangement joins TRBV6-6 to TRBJ1-1; D not certain. V lost 2 bases, J lost 8 bases, and 6 bases lay in between. Germline lookup yields CDR1 MNHNY and CDR2 SVGAGI (reference sequence). The length of the CDR3 is 11 residues. Here the CDR3 reads CASSYPREAFF. In nucleotides, the CDR3 is TGTGCCAGCAGTTACCCCAGAGAAGCTTTCTTT.

This clone was seen a few times. This rearrangement joins TRBV27 to TRBJ1-5; D is unresolved. V lost 4 bases and J lost 3, with 4 bases in between. The CDR3 is made up of 12 amino acids. Germline CDR1 reads MNHEY; CDR2 reads SMNVEV (reference sequence). This CDR3 reads CASSSHNQPQHF. CDR3 DNA: TGTGCCAGCAGTTCCCACAATCAGCCCCAGCATTTT.

This clone has a single count. The rearrangement uses TRBV28 and TRBJ1-1; maybe TRBD1 (6 bases). The V and J ends lost 6 bases and 5 bases respectively, with 13 bases between them. The CDR3 spans 13 residues. The germline V gene encodes CDR1 MDHEN and CDR2 SYDVKM. CDR3 sequence reads: CASSKTGSTEAFF. CDR3 coding DNA: TGTGCCAGCAGCAAGACAGGTAGTACTGAAGCTTTCTTT. Looking up the rest from reference TRBV28 and TRBJ1-1 gives the full variable domain: DVKVTQSSRYLVKRTGEKVFLECVQDMDHENMFWYRQDPGLGLRLIYFSYDVKMKEKGDIPEGYSVSREKKERFSLILESASTNQTSMYLCASSKTGSTEAFFGQGTRLTVV.

This CDR3 is CASSPPETGIYEQYF. In nucleotides, the CDR3 is TGCGCCAGCAGCCCGCCGGAGACAGGGATCTACGAGCAGTACTTC. The chain links TRBV5-1 to TRBJ2-7, with 7 bases fitting TRBD1. The CDR3 sequence is 15 residues long. The V and J ends lost 4 bases and 3 bases, in that order; junction bases with no gene match: 10. The germline V gene has CDR1 SGHRS and CDR2 YFSETQ.

The gene calls are TRBV3-1 (or the pseudogene TRBV3-2) and TRBJ2-5; 8 bases match TRBD2. The CDR3 contains 15 residues. Germline CDR1 reads LGHDT; CDR2 reads YNNKEL (reference sequence). V lost 2 bases to trimming and J lost 1 base; unmatched junction nucleotides: 3. The CDR3 region is CASSQRGGIQETQYF. The CDR3 nucleotides are TGTGCCAGCAGCCAACGGGGGGGAATCCAAGAGACCCAGTACTTC.

The V and J genes are TRBV11-2 and TRBJ2-6; D is ambiguous. CDR3 size: 15 residues. Between the trimmed V and J ends, which lost 6 bases and 2 bases, there was a span of 11 bases. Germline V lookup: CDR1 SGHAT, CDR2 FQNNGV. CDR3: CASSLGSTGANVLTF. In nucleotides, the CDR3 is TGTGCCAGCAGTTTGGGTAGCACTGGGGCCAACGTCCTGACTTTC.

J is TRBJ1-5 and V is TRBV5-1, with TRBD1 matching 7 bases. Germline assignment: CDR1 SGHRS and CDR2 YFSETQ. With 0 bases clipped from V and 4 bases from J, the junction kept 4 bases outside the gene matches. The CDR3 sequence is 15 residues long. CDR3 in amino acids: CASSLGGTANQPQHF. Here the CDR3 DNA reads TGCGCCAGCAGCTTGGGTGGGACAGCTAATCAGCCCCAGCATTTT.

The chain is built from TRBV7-2 and TRBJ2-7, with a weak D call TRBD2 (6 bases). The ends were cut back, 2 bases at V and 1 base at J, with 12 bases in the middle. The CDR3 is 15 residues long. Germline-derived CDR1 and CDR2 are SGHTA and FQGNSA. DNA of the CDR3: TGTGCCAGCAGCTTAAGTCTAGCGACTTCCTACGAGCAGTACTTC. It translates to CASSLSLATSYEQYF.

This chain links TRBV7-9 with TRBJ2-7; 8 nucleotides align to TRBD1. After removal of 3 bases from V and 2 bases from J, the junction contained 3 bases not matched to a gene. This CDR3 contains 14 residues. Germline CDR1 SEHNR, CDR2 FQNEAQ (reference sequence). In nucleotides, the CDR3 is TGTGCCAGCAGCTTCCAGGGACAGGCCTACGAGCAGTACTTC. Its translation is CASSFQGQAYEQYF.

This clone turned up a few times. V gene TRBV19 combines with J gene TRBJ2-1; 7 bases are a match to TRBD1. The V segment lost 3 bases and the J segment 0 bases; nucleotides outside the gene matches: 5. The CDR3 has 16 residues. Germline assignment: CDR1 LNHDA and CDR2 SQIVND (reference sequence). CDR3 sequence reads: CASSIQGQHSYNEQFF. The CDR3 DNA follows: TGTGCCAGTAGTATCCAGGGACAGCACTCCTACAATGAGCAGTTCTTC.

V usage is TRBV5-4 and J usage is TRBJ2-7, with 7 bases aligning to TRBD1. The CDR3 length is 14 residues. CDR1 SGHNT and CDR2 YYREEE come from the germline V gene (reference sequence). V lost 3 bases and J lost 3; bases outside the gene matches: 6. The CDR3 region is CASSSPGTDYEQYF. CDR3 nucleotide sequence: TGTGCCAGCAGCTCTCCCGGGACAGACTACGAGCAGTACTTC.

This chain links TRBV28 with TRBJ2-7; D may be TRBD2 (5 bases). Germline V gives CDR1 MDHEN, CDR2 SYDVKM. The CDR3 totals 13 residues. V dropped 7 bases and J dropped 2 bases, with 12 bases sitting between them. The CDR3 region has the DNA TGTGCCAGCACCCTGATGGGAGCCTACGAGCAGTACTTC. Amino acids: CASTLMGAYEQYF.

This clone was detected only once. The same CDR3 also results from other DNA sequences found in this sample. The chain joins TRBV28 to TRBJ2-7; D remains unclear. Germline CDR1 is MDHEN and CDR2 is SYDVKM. V was clipped by 1 base and J by 0 bases, with 4 bases between them. The CDR3 is 13 residues long. For the CDR3, the DNA is TGTGCCAGCAGTTTATCCAGCTCCTACGAGCAGTACTTC. Encoded protein: CASSLSSSYEQYF.

The rearrangement uses TRBV2 and TRBJ2-7, with a possible D match to TRBD1 (5 bases). The CDR3 length is 13 residues. Germline assignment: CDR1 SNHLY and CDR2 FYNNEI. V lost 7 bases and J lost 2, with 12 bases in between. The CDR3 protein is CASTGQTTYEQYF. In DNA, the CDR3 is TGTGCCAGCACCGGACAAACCACCTACGAGCAGTACTTC.

The chain couples TRBV29-1 to TRBJ2-3, with D possibly being TRBD2 (5 bases). This CDR3 comprises 11 residues. Trimming removed 7 bases at V and 6 bases at J, with 11 bases between. Germline values: CDR1 SQVTM, CDR2 ANQGSEA. Here the CDR3 reads CSAKSGDTQYF. CDR3 nucleotide sequence: TGCAGCGCCAAGAGCGGTGATACGCAGTATTTT.

The chain links TRBV28 to TRBJ2-7, with 10 bases identical to TRBD1. The CDR3 loop spans 15 amino acids. Germline loops: CDR1 MDHEN, CDR2 SYDVKM. The V segment lost 5 bases and the J segment 5 bases; nucleotides outside the gene matches: 9. In DNA form, the CDR3 reads TGTGCCAGCAGTCTCCCCGGGACAGGGGACCACGAGCAGTACTTC. It yields the protein CASSLPGTGDHEQYF.

This sequence joins TRBV2 and TRBJ2-7; 7 positions agree with TRBD2. V gave up 6 bases and J gave up 5 bases; unmatched junction bases: 10. The CDR3 has 14 residues. Looked up from germline, CDR1 is SNHLY and CDR2 is FYNNEI. The CDR3 DNA reads as TGTGCCAGCAGGTTTTCTAGCGGAGCGGACGAGCAGTACTTC. Residues: CASRFSSGADEQYF.